Listed here are 17 T cell receptor beta chains from one sample, sequenced in a study of cytomegalovirus exposure and HLA in healthy donors (TCRdb year 2017). The library was generated by the immunoSEQ multiplex PCR assay. The multiplex PCR relied on a mix of 60 forward primers for TCR Vbeta segments and 13 reverse primers for TCR Jbeta segments. The table comes from immuneACCESS by way of TCRdb, which keeps in-frame sequences with V and J called. Part of the clones is missing from these tables; in studies checked, under half for an unresolved V gene and the rest for unknown reasons. The sample table lists 170,000 or so clones, 70% to 90% of them with a count of one. The ten largest clonotypes hold 4.8% of the sample. Material for sequencing was PBMCs. The receptors shown here come from a girl aged 5-17 years in good health and CMV-seropositive.

The chain employs TRBV7-6 and TRBJ1-2; the match to TRBD1 covers 9 bases. The V and J ends lost 4 bases and 6 bases, in that order; junction bases with no gene match: 21. The germline gives CDR1 SGHVS, CDR2 FNYEAQ. The CDR3 is 19 residues long. CDR3: CASSSKILEPGQGTHGYTF. DNA for the CDR3: TGTGCCAGCAGCTCCAAAATATTAGAACCGGGACAGGGAACCCATGGCTACACCTTC.

The chain has TRBV9 and TRBJ1-5, with D uncertain. The V end was cut by 4 bases, the J end by 0 bases, with 11 bases between. This CDR3 region has 15 residues. Germline values: CDR1 SGDLS, CDR2 YYNGEE. CDR3 region: CASSMGGGSNQPQHF. CDR3 bases: TGTGCCAGCAGCATGGGAGGAGGTAGCAATCAGCCCCAGCATTTT. Looking up the rest from reference TRBV9 and TRBJ1-5 gives the full variable domain: DSGVTQTPKHLITATGQRVTLRCSPRSGDLSVYWYQQSLDQGLQFLIQYYNGEERAKGNILERFSAQQFPDLHSELNLSSLELGDSALYFCASSMGGGSNQPQHFGDGTRLSIL.

Comments on this clone: A read error may account for a junction end that differs from germline. The V and J genes are TRBV7-7 and TRBJ2-1, with 10 bases identical to TRBD2. The CDR3 contains 19 residues. CDR1 and CDR2 from the germline V gene are SSHAT and FNYEAQ (reference sequence). The CDR3 here is CASSLTYSVAGGPYNEQFF. CDR3 DNA: TGTGCTAGCAGCTTAACCTATAGCGTAGCGGGGGGACCCTACAATGAGCAGTTCTTC.

The chain links TRBV11-2 to TRBJ2-7; perhaps TRBD1 as D (6 bases). Germline loops: CDR1 SGHAT, CDR2 FQNNGV. The CDR3 extends over 14 amino acids. Trimming pared 3 bases from V and 3 bases from J, leaving 12 bases between. The CDR3 region is CASSFRTDLYEQYF. CDR3 sequence (DNA): TGTGCCAGCAGCTTCCGGACAGACCTCTACGAGCAGTACTTC.

The chain recombines TRBV4-1 with TRBJ1-5; D remains ambiguous. V shed 0 bases and J shed 8 bases, with 14 bases lying between them. Per the germline V gene, CDR1 is MGHRA and CDR2 is YSYEKL. This CDR3 spans 15 amino acids. CDR3: CASSQDRFRAEPQHF. The CDR3 DNA follows: TGCGCCAGCAGCCAAGATCGATTCCGAGCGGAGCCCCAGCATTTT.

V and J are TRBV7-9 and TRBJ2-5, with TRBD2 matching 15 bases. Judging by the DNA end, TRBJ2-7 fits better; the J call may be wrong. CDR3 length equals 16 residues. Germline V CDR1 and CDR2: SEHNR, FQNEAQ (reference sequence). The CDR3 DNA is TGTGCCAGCAGCTCGGGACTAGCGGGGGGCTCCTACGAGCAGTACTTC. Protein: CASSSGLAGGSYEQYF.

The genes are TRBV27 and TRBJ1-2, with 8 bases fitting TRBD1. The germline gives CDR1 MNHEY, CDR2 SMNVEV (reference sequence). The length of the CDR3 is 16 residues. J lost 0 bases, V lost 3 bases, and 6 bases had no gene match. The CDR3 loop reads CASSFIGTGSNYGYTF. For the CDR3, the DNA is TGTGCCAGCAGTTTTATCGGGACAGGATCTAACTATGGCTACACCTTC.

The chain has TRBV4-1 and TRBJ1-5, with 7 positions matching TRBD1. CDR1 is MGHRA and CDR2 is YSYEKL in the germline V gene. The CDR3 sequence is 16 residues long. V lost 0 bases and J lost 0; bases outside the gene matches: 2. The CDR3 sequence: CASSQETGASNQPQHF. The CDR3 DNA reads TGCGCCAGCAGCCAAGAAACAGGGGCTAGCAATCAGCCCCAGCATTTT.

The chain couples TRBV7-9 to TRBJ2-3; 8 nucleotides match TRBD1. The CDR3 runs 16 residues. CDR1 is SEHNR and CDR2 is FQNEAQ in the germline V gene (reference sequence). With 7 bases clipped from V and 2 bases from J, the junction kept 11 bases outside the gene matches. The CDR3 DNA reads as TGTGCCAGCACCTCTTTTGGGACAGGAGCCACAGATACGCAGTATTTT. This translates into CASTSFGTGATDTQYF.

CDR3: CAWDQGSTEAFF. CDR3 DNA: TGTGCCTGGGATCAGGGGTCCACTGAAGCTTTCTTT. The chain employs TRBV30 and TRBJ1-1; TRBD1 might be the D (6 bases). The CDR3 runs to 12 residues. Germline V gene sequence: CDR1 GTSNPN, CDR2 SVGIG (reference sequence). With 5 bases removed from V and 4 bases from J, the gap between germline ends came to 11 bases.

This clone has at least ten counts. This chain connects TRBV6-4 to TRBJ2-3; 8 bases map to TRBD2. The germline CDR1 and CDR2 sequences are MRHNA and SNTAGT. With 5 bases clipped from V and 0 bases from J, the junction kept 4 bases outside the gene matches. The CDR3 is 15 residues long. CDR3 nucleotide sequence: TGTGCCAGCAGTTCAAGCGGGGGTAGCACAGATACGCAGTATTTT. It encodes CASSSSGGSTDTQYF.

This chain uses TRBV6-1 with TRBJ2-4; tentative D call: TRBD1 (5 bases). This CDR3 comprises 13 residues. Trimming left V 5 bases short and J 12 bases short, with 17 bases between. The germline V gene has CDR1 MNHNS and CDR2 SASEGT. Here the CDR3 reads CASSPDSFGSQYF. The CDR3 DNA reads as TGTGCCAGCAGTCCTGACAGTTTTGGCAGTCAGTACTTC.

The chain uses TRBV6-4 and TRBJ2-3, with 7 positions matching TRBD1. This CDR3 is built from 15 residues. From germline, CDR1 is MRHNA and CDR2 SNTAGT. The V and J ends lost 0 bases and 2 bases, in that order; junction bases with no gene match: 2. The CDR3 region is CASSDSTGNTDTQYF. CDR3 DNA: TGTGCCAGCAGTGACTCGACAGGGAACACAGATACGCAGTATTTT.

The V and J genes are TRBV2 and TRBJ1-4; D unclear. V was trimmed by 4 bases and J by 3 bases, leaving 6 bases between them. Germline values: CDR1 SNHLY, CDR2 FYNNEI. The CDR3 has 13 amino acids. The CDR3 DNA reads TGTGCCAGCAGTGGCAGGTCTAATGAAAAACTGTTTTTT. Translated: CASSGRSNEKLFF. Variable domain in full (rest from reference TRBV2 and TRBJ1-4): EPEVTQTPSHQVTQMGQEVILRCVPISNHLYFYWYRQILGQKVEFLVSFYNNEISEKSEIFDDQFSVERPDGSNFTLKIRSTKLEDSAMYFCASSGRSNEKLFFGSGTQLSVL.

The chain uses TRBV7-3 and TRBJ1-2; D gene ambiguous. CDR1 is SGHTA and CDR2 is FQGTGA in the germline V gene. V was shortened by 4 bases and J by 7 bases, with 10 bases between the two germline ends. This CDR3 region has 12 residues. CDR3 residues: CASSSAEGGYTF. The CDR3 DNA sequence: TGTGCCAGCAGCTCCGCAGAGGGTGGCTACACCTTC.

The chain carries TRBV11-2 and TRBJ2-3, with D tentatively TRBD1 (6 bases). The CDR3 is 15 residues long. Looked up from germline, CDR1 is SGHAT and CDR2 is FQNNGV. Trimming shortened V by 4 bases and J by 11 bases, and 22 bases separated the two germline ends. CDR3 residues: CASSSTTNRASQQYF. The CDR3 DNA reads as TGTGCCAGCAGCTCAACCACCAACAGGGCATCCCAGCAGTATTTT.

V is TRBV27 and J is TRBJ1-1; TRBD1 agrees at 9 bases. CDR1 and CDR2 (germline): MNHEY, SMNVEV (reference sequence). Trimming removed 6 bases from V and 3 bases from J; junction bases left unmatched: 5. The CDR3 has 14 amino acids. CDR3 nucleotides: TGTGCCAGCAGGACTCGGACAGGGGACACTGAAGCTTTCTTT. This sequence encodes CASRTRTGDTEAFF.